The subject of this entry is one T cell receptor (beta chain). The antigen is not known. TCRbeta library preparation incorporated unique molecular identifiers. TCRdb used MiXCR to reprocess the PCR reads, holding one entry per CDR3 protein. Of fewer than 250,000 distinct CDR3 sequences in the sample, around a sixth were seen once. The sample is drawn from a study of T-cell reconstitution after alpha-beta-depleted transplantation in children. Overall study results and limits: As was reported, about two months after transplant, alpha-beta T cells came from several hundred expanded graft clones. The high TCRbeta diversity at day 60 in some patients came from surviving recipient T cells and thymic progenitors. Newly produced T cells mostly provided counts and TCRbeta diversity after one year, as hyperexpanded clones declined.

This specimen was PBMCs, mostly from graft donor cells, taken 360 days after TCRalphabeta/CD19-depleted stem cell transplant. The origin of this receptor is a male patient between 2 and 10 years old who had a stem cell transplant for acute lymphoblastic leukemia, so the T cells may come from the graft donor.

CDR3 sequence: CASSFFQGDTGELFF. CDR3 nucleotides: TGTGCCAGCAGCTTTTTCCAGGGCGACACCGGGGAGCTGTTTTTT. V gene TRBV5-4 combines with J gene TRBJ2-2; possible D gene TRBD1, 5 bases. The CDR3 consists of 15 residues. In germline, CDR1 is SGHNT, CDR2 YYREEE (reference sequence). V was shortened by 2 bases and J by 3 bases, with 11 bases between the two germline ends.